These 30 T cell receptor beta chains were all obtained from the same sample, sequenced in a study of blood T cell repertoires in COVID-19. This table comes from immunoSEQ multiplex PCR, and its TCRdb copy is limited to in-frame clones, with some not included. The sample lists nearly 55,000 clones, around 72% seen once, with about 15% in the top ten. Sequenced sample: peripheral blood. The receptor set was obtained from a human donor with active or convalescent COVID-19. The donor label of this sample is uncertain.

The J gene is TRBJ2-7, the V gene TRBV23-1, with D tentatively TRBD1 (5 bases). TRBV23-1 is labeled an ORF, and its function is uncertain. The V and J ends lost 8 bases and 7 bases respectively, with 33 bases between them. The CDR3 totals 18 residues. The CDR3 nucleotides read TGCGCCAGCTCCCATGGGAAGGGAAGGGGAACCCTACGAGAGGAGCAGTACTTC. It yields the protein CASSHGKGRGTLREEQYF.

The chain combines TRBV25-1 with TRBJ2-3; no clear D gene. Germline assignment: CDR1 MGHDK and CDR2 SYGVNS. V gave up 6 bases and J gave up 4 bases, with 11 bases separating them. There are 13 residues in the CDR3. CDR3 loop: CASSLISADTQYF. CDR3 DNA sequence: TGTGCCAGCAGCCTGATATCGGCAGATACGCAGTATTTT.

This clone is large in the sample. The chain links TRBV7-3 to TRBJ2-1; 10 nucleotides match TRBD1. V dropped 5 bases and J dropped 4; count of bases not matched to a gene: 5. The germline CDR1 and CDR2 sequences are SGHTA and FQGTGA. The CDR3 has 15 residues. The CDR3 DNA reads TGTGCCAGCAGCCACGGACAGGGGGAGTACAATGAGCAGTTCTTC. This encodes CASSHGQGEYNEQFF. Looking up the rest from reference TRBV7-3 and TRBJ2-1 gives the full variable domain: GAGVSQTPSNKVTEKGKYVELRCDPISGHTALYWYRQSLGQGPEFLIYFQGTGAADDSGLPNDRFFAVRPEGSVSTLKIQRTERGDSAVYLCASSHGQGEYNEQFFGPGTRLTVL.

V is TRBV11-2 and J is TRBJ1-4; the match to TRBD1 covers 9 bases. Unmatched junction bases numbered 6, after V lost 8 bases and J lost 8 bases. The germline gives CDR1 SGHAT, CDR2 FQNNGV. The CDR3 extends over 13 amino acids. The DNA of the CDR3 is TGTGCCAGCGGACAGGGGCTGGGGGAAAAACTGTTTTTT. It specifies CASGQGLGEKLFF.

The CDR3 protein is CASIEALSTDTQYF. The CDR3 DNA sequence: TGTGCCAGCATAGAAGCTCTAAGCACAGATACGCAGTATTTT. The rearrangement links TRBV2 to TRBJ2-3; no clear D. V was trimmed by 7 bases and J by 0 bases, leaving 11 bases between them. The CDR3 contains 14 residues. Germline CDR1 is SNHLY and CDR2 is FYNNEI.

This chain joins TRBV5-6 and TRBJ2-5, with D tentatively TRBD1 (6 bases). Trimming took off 5 bases at V and 0 bases at J, with 11 bases between the two ends. The germline V gene encodes CDR1 SGHDT and CDR2 YYEEEE. The length of the CDR3 is 14 residues. The CDR3 reads CASSPTGNQETQYF. CDR3 in DNA: TGTGCCAGCAGTCCGACAGGCAACCAAGAGACCCAGTACTTC. Supplemented by reference TRBV5-6 and TRBJ2-5, the full variable domain reads DAGVTQSPTHLIKTRGQQVTLRCSPKSGHDTVSWYQQALGQGPQFIFQYYEEEERQRGNFPDRFSGHQFPNYSSELNVNALLLGDSALYLCASSPTGNQETQYFGPGTRLLVL.

The rearrangement joins TRBV6-4 to TRBJ2-7; 10 bases align to TRBD2. Germline-derived CDR1 and CDR2 are MRHNA and SNTAGT. CDR3 length equals 16 residues. With 4 bases clipped from V and 4 bases from J, the junction kept 10 bases outside the gene matches. The CDR3 loop reads CASSASSGSSAYEQYF. Written as DNA, the CDR3 is TGTGCCAGCAGTGCTTCTAGCGGGAGCTCAGCTTACGAGCAGTACTTC.

This clone was counted many times. V gene TRBV10-3 combines with J gene TRBJ2-1; perhaps TRBD2 as D (5 bases). Trimming cost V 10 bases and J 0 bases, with 13 bases left between them. This CDR3 comprises 14 residues. Germline V lookup: CDR1 ENHRY, CDR2 SYGVKD. In DNA form, the CDR3 reads TGTGCCACCGAAACCGGGGACTCCTACAATGAGCAGTTCTTC. Its translation is CATETGDSYNEQFF.

This chain connects TRBV25-1 to TRBJ2-7, with 9 bases that match TRBD1. The germline V gene has CDR1 MGHDK and CDR2 SYGVNS. Trimming cost V 6 bases and J 6 bases; bases outside gene matches: 12. The CDR3 loop spans 15 amino acids. CDR3 sequence (DNA): TGTGCCAGCAGCCCGCGGAGGGGGACAGGGTTCGAGCAGTACTTC. Amino acid sequence: CASSPRRGTGFEQYF.

V usage is TRBV6-2 or TRBV6-3 and J usage is TRBJ1-3; D is unresolved. The CDR3 totals 15 residues. Germline V gene sequence: CDR1 MNHEY, CDR2 SVGEGT. V lost 2 bases to trimming and J lost 0 bases, with 8 bases between them. For the CDR3, the DNA is TGTGCCAGCAGTTACGGCGGGAGCTCTGGAAACACCATATATTTT. As protein: CASSYGGSSGNTIYF.

This rearrangement joins TRBV5-1 to TRBJ2-6; no firm D call. CDR3 length equals 16 residues. The V and J ends lost 1 base and 1 base respectively, with 9 bases between them. Germline assignment: CDR1 SGHRS and CDR2 YFSETQ. CDR3 residues: CASSLNLRSGANVLTF. The CDR3 DNA sequence: TGCGCCAGCAGCTTGAACTTGCGTTCTGGGGCCAACGTCCTGACTTTC.

This clone appeared a single time. The rearrangement joins TRBV7-2 to TRBJ2-3; 7 nucleotides agree with TRBD2. V gave up 1 base and J gave up 4 bases; unmatched junction bases: 8. Germline V gives CDR1 SGHTA, CDR2 FQGNSA. The CDR3 loop spans 16 amino acids. This CDR3 reads CASSLGGRAGADTQYF. Here the CDR3 DNA reads TGTGCCAGCAGCTTAGGTGGGAGGGCCGGAGCAGATACGCAGTATTTT.

The V gene is TRBV28, the J gene TRBJ1-6; 9 bases line up with TRBD1. Germline CDR1 is MDHEN and CDR2 is SYDVKM. This CDR3 contains 15 residues. After removal of 3 bases from V and 5 bases from J, the junction contained 2 bases not matched to a gene. The DNA for the CDR3 is TGTGCCAGCAGTTTGGGGGACAGGGATAATTCACCCCTCCACTTT. Amino acid sequence: CASSLGDRDNSPLHF.

The chain recombines TRBV7-8 with TRBJ2-7, with a tentative D call TRBD2 (6 bases). This CDR3 region has 16 residues. Trimming shortened V by 2 bases and J by 0 bases, and 14 bases separated the two germline ends. Germline CDR1 SGHVS, CDR2 FQNEAQ. The CDR3 is CASSLQAGTSSYEQYF. The CDR3 DNA follows: TGTGCCAGCAGCTTACAGGCGGGGACGAGCTCCTACGAGCAGTACTTC. The full variable domain, its missing parts supplied by reference TRBV7-8 and TRBJ2-7, is GAGVSQSPRYKVAKRGQDVALRCDPISGHVSLFWYQQALGQGPEFLTYFQNEAQLDKSGLPSDRFFAERPEGSVSTLKIQRTQQEDSAVYLCASSLQAGTSSYEQYFGPGTRLTVT.

Written as DNA, the CDR3 is TGTGCCAGCAGTTTAACGACAGCTACTAATGAAAAACTGTTTTTT. Its translation: CASSLTTATNEKLFF. The chain carries TRBV27 and TRBJ1-4, with TRBD1 as a possible D gene (5 bases). The CDR3 has 15 amino acids. Trimming took off 2 bases at V and 2 bases at J, with 9 bases between the two ends. Per the germline V gene, CDR1 is MNHEY and CDR2 is SMNVEV (reference sequence).

This clone came up once. This chain uses TRBV5-1 with TRBJ2-1; 8 bases fit TRBD2. CDR3 length equals 15 residues. V lost 1 base to trimming and J lost 10 bases; unmatched junction nucleotides: 10. CDR1 and CDR2 (germline): SGHRS, YFSETQ. CDR3 residues: CASSLRAGDEWEQFF. The CDR3, as DNA: TGCGCCAGCAGCTTGAGAGCGGGAGATGAATGGGAGCAGTTCTTC.

The chain has TRBV5-1 and TRBJ2-7; D not certain. Germline CDR1 SGHRS, CDR2 YFSETQ. The V end lost 5 bases, the J end lost 5 bases, and 17 bases lay between the germline ends. CDR3 length: 14 amino acids. Here the CDR3 reads CASSPSPGGNEQYF. The CDR3 DNA reads as TGCGCCAGCAGTCCGTCGCCGGGTGGCAACGAGCAGTACTTC.

The chain has TRBV3-1 (or the pseudogene TRBV3-2) and TRBJ2-1, with 9 bases that match TRBD2. In germline, CDR1 is LGHDT, CDR2 YNNKEL (reference sequence). The J segment lost 4 bases and the V segment lost 3 bases, leaving 13 bases of the junction unmatched. The CDR3 spans 18 residues. CDR3 protein: CASSHSAGSGRGYNEQFF. As DNA, the CDR3 is TGTGCCAGCAGCCACTCGGCCGGTAGCGGGAGAGGGTACAATGAGCAGTTCTTC.

This chain links TRBV5-6 with TRBJ1-2; 8 bases line up with TRBD1. The CDR3 has 15 amino acids. CDR1 and CDR2 (germline): SGHDT, YYEEEE. With V trimmed by 4 bases and J by 3 bases, 8 bases remained unmatched. This chain's CDR3 is CASSLGTGLDYGYTF. CDR3 nucleotide sequence: TGTGCCAGCAGCCTAGGGACAGGTCTTGACTATGGCTACACCTTC.

The J gene is TRBJ1-2, the V gene TRBV28; perhaps TRBD1 as D (6 bases). From germline, CDR1 is MDHEN and CDR2 SYDVKM. This CDR3 is 13 amino acids long. With 5 bases removed from V and 4 bases from J, the gap between germline ends came to 11 bases. CDR3 DNA sequence: TGTGCCAGCAGTGGACAGCCAGGCTATGGCTACACCTTC. As protein: CASSGQPGYGYTF.

The chain joins TRBV3-1 (or the pseudogene TRBV3-2) to TRBJ2-3; TRBD2 matches at 10 bases. Losses at the gene ends were 6 bases for V and 0 bases for J; bases not matched to a gene: 6. The CDR3 runs 16 residues. CDR1 is LGHDT and CDR2 is YNNKEL in the germline V gene (reference sequence). CDR3 in DNA: TGTGCCAGCAGTAAAGGGACTAGCGATAGCACAGATACGCAGTATTTT. Its protein product is CASSKGTSDSTDTQYF.

CDR3 in amino acids: CASSLQGPNQPQHF. The CDR3 DNA is TGTGCCAGCAGCCTACAGGGGCCCAATCAGCCCCAGCATTTT. This rearrangement joins TRBV6-5 to TRBJ1-5, with TRBD1 identical over 7 bases. The CDR3 is 14 residues long. Germline CDR1 MNHEY, CDR2 SVGAGI. V dropped 6 bases and J dropped 3; count of bases not matched to a gene: 5.

This rearrangement joins TRBV19 to TRBJ2-3; D is perhaps TRBD1 (6 bases). In germline, CDR1 is LNHDA, CDR2 SQIVND (reference sequence). This CDR3 contains 16 residues. Trimming left V 4 bases short and J 0 bases short, with 14 bases between. The CDR3 protein is CASSTPTTGSTDTQYF. CDR3 DNA sequence: TGTGCCAGTAGTACCCCTACGACAGGTAGCACAGATACGCAGTATTTT. Looking up the rest from reference TRBV19 and TRBJ2-3 gives the full variable domain: DGGITQSPKYLFRKEGQNVTLSCEQNLNHDAMYWYRQDPGQGLRLIYYSQIVNDFQKGDIAEGYSVSREKKESFPLTVTSAQKNPTAFYLCASSTPTTGSTDTQYFGPGTRLTVL.

This clone was seen a single time. The gene calls are TRBV10-3 and TRBJ1-4; unclear D gene. CDR1 is ENHRY, CDR2 SYGVKD, per germline. Trimming shortened V by 2 bases and J by 3 bases, and 10 bases separated the two germline ends. The CDR3 sequence is 15 residues long. The chain's CDR3 is CAISEAREPNEKLFF. In DNA form, the CDR3 reads TGTGCCATCAGTGAGGCACGGGAACCTAATGAAAAACTGTTTTTT.

This clone was counted a few times. CDR3 loop: CASSFGSGGGITF. In DNA, the CDR3 is TGTGCCAGCAGTTTCGGATCAGGTGGGGGCATCACCTTC. The chain is built from TRBV12-3 or TRBV12-4 and TRBJ1-2; D might be TRBD1 (6 bases). The CDR3 has 13 residues. Between the trimmed V and J ends, which lost 3 bases and 13 bases, there was a span of 18 bases.

DNA of the CDR3: TGTGCCAGCAGTTACCCGACAGGGGTTCTCTACGAGCAGTACTTC. Translated: CASSYPTGVLYEQYF. V gene TRBV6-2 or TRBV6-3 combines with J gene TRBJ2-7, with TRBD1 identical over 8 bases. This CDR3 has 15 amino acids. The germline V gene has CDR1 MNHEY and CDR2 SVGEGT. V lost 2 bases to trimming and J lost 3 bases; unmatched junction nucleotides: 6.

The V gene is TRBV5-1, the J gene TRBJ1-2; 9 nucleotides align to TRBD1. V was clipped by 0 bases and J by 0 bases; unmatched bases: 6. The germline V gene encodes CDR1 SGHRS and CDR2 YFSETQ. CDR3 length: 17 residues. CDR3 DNA: TGCGCCAGCAGCTTGGAGGGGACAGGGATTACTAACTATGGCTACACCTTC. It specifies CASSLEGTGITNYGYTF.

This clone was seen more than once but under ten times. V usage is TRBV30 and J usage is TRBJ1-1; D is ambiguous. V gave up 5 bases and J gave up 5 bases, with 15 bases separating them. The CDR3 covers 13 residues. CDR1 is GTSNPN, CDR2 SVGIG, per germline (reference sequence). The CDR3 reads CAWRLLGSTEAFF. In DNA form, the CDR3 reads TGTGCCTGGCGCCTACTAGGGAGTACTGAAGCTTTCTTT.

This clone is hyperexpanded. The chain is built from TRBV10-3 and TRBJ1-3; 7 bases align to TRBD1. The germline gives CDR1 ENHRY, CDR2 SYGVKD. There are 14 residues in the CDR3. Trimming took 11 bases from V and 0 from J; bases not matched to a gene: 7. The CDR3 nucleotides are TGTGCCGGTGGCAGGGGGGACTCTGGAAACACCATATATTTT. Protein: CAGGRGDSGNTIYF.

The chain has TRBV12-3 or TRBV12-4 and TRBJ1-1; D not resolved. The CDR3 runs to 13 residues. V lost 5 bases, J lost 0 bases, and 7 bases lay in between. The CDR3 DNA reads TGTGCCAGCAGTCCACTAGTGAACACTGAAGCTTTCTTT. Its translation is CASSPLVNTEAFF.